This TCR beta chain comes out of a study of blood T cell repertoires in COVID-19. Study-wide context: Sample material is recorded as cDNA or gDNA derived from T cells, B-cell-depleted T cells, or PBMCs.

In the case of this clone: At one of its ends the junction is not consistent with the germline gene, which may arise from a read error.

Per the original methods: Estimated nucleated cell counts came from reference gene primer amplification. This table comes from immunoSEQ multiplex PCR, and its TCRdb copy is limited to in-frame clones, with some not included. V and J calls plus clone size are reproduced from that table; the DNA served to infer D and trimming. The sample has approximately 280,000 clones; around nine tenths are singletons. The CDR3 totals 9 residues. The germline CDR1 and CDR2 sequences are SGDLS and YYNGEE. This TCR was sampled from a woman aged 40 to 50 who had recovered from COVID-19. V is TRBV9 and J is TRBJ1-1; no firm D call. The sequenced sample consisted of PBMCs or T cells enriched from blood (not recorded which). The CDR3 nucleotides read TGTGCCAGCAGCGTCCCCCCTCAGTTT. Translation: CASSVPPQF.